The 2 T cell receptor beta chains below all came from one sample that was sequenced in a study of T cells after yellow fever vaccination. TCRdb processed the 5' RACE reads anew with MiXCR; each CDR3 protein has one entry. This sample has some 600,000 distinct CDR3 sequences; about 12% occur once, and the top ten carry under 15%. Material: PBMCs, obtained on the day of the yellow fever booster vaccination. These TCRs come from a man younger than 40 who received the YFV17D yellow fever vaccine.

The V call is TRBV4-1, the J call TRBJ2-2; D unresolved. The germline gives CDR1 MGHRA, CDR2 YSYEKL. The CDR3 has 12 amino acids. V lost 3 bases and J lost 7, with 6 bases in between. CDR3 in DNA: TGCGCCAGCAGCCATACTGTCGGGGAGCTGTTTTTT. Translating gives CASSHTVGELFF.

This chain connects TRBV20-1 to TRBJ2-7, with TRBD1 matching 7 bases. V lost 2 bases, J lost 5 bases, and 6 bases stayed unmatched. CDR1 and CDR2 from the germline V gene are DFQATT and SNEGSKA (reference sequence). CDR3 size: 13 residues. The CDR3 DNA is TGCAGTGCTAGAACAGGGGCGAGGAACGAGCAGTACTTC. It translates to CSARTGARNEQYF.